Described below is a single T cell receptor (beta chain) sequence and its context. The target antigen is unknown. Time point denoted: newly diagnosed GD, antithyroid drugs for less than 3 months. PBMC-derived RNA was used for the TCR library. With V trimmed by 2 bases and J by 5 bases, 9 bases remained unmatched. Germline CDR1 is MNHEY and CDR2 is SVGEGT. The CDR3 totals 18 residues. The sample comes from a study of regulatory T cells in long-lasting Graves disease. Findings and limits, study-wide: TRBV28, TRBJ1-2 and TRBJ2-5 were segments that persistent disease favored.

To make TCR beta libraries, researchers used iRepertoire HTBI primers and Arm-PCR of CDR3 regions. One entry per CDR3 protein, called by TCRdb with MiXCR from the multiplex PCR reads. The table includes 300,000 to 400,000 distinct CDR3 sequences, about 16% detected once. The sample was peripheral blood mononuclear cells (PBMCs), taken at new diagnosis, from a patient treated with antithyroid drugs. V is TRBV6-2 or TRBV6-3 and J is TRBJ2-1; 13 nucleotides match TRBD2. This TCR was recovered from a female donor with Graves disease. In DNA form, the CDR3 reads TGTGCCAGCAGTTACATGGGGACTAGCGGGAACGCCAACAATGAGCAGTTCTTC. Its protein is CASSYMGTSGNANNEQFF.